The 15 T cell receptor beta chains given below trace back to one sample, sequenced in a study of early T cells in non-severe SARS-CoV-2 infection. In TCRdb, the 5' RACE reads were re-called with MiXCR into one record per CDR3 protein. The table has about 28,000 distinct CDR3 sequences, approximately 5.1% seen once; the top ten hold around 25%. Sequencing input: whole blood. The receptors were gathered from an adult who was a healthcare worker with PCR-confirmed SARS-CoV-2 infection or an uninfected control (not recorded which).

This clonotype came up many times. This chain connects TRBV2 to TRBJ1-1; possible D gene TRBD1, 5 bases. Germline CDR1 reads SNHLY; CDR2 reads FYNNEI. The CDR3 totals 15 residues. Trimming removed 8 bases from V and 1 base from J, with 17 bases in between. CDR3 loop: CASYRDPGGNTEAFF. The CDR3 region has the DNA TGTGCCAGCTACCGGGACCCCGGGGGGAACACTGAAGCTTTCTTT.

This clonotype was observed at least ten times. This chain connects TRBV5-5 to TRBJ1-1; unclear D gene. Trimming took off 4 bases at V and 0 bases at J, with 7 bases between the two ends. Per germline, CDR1 SGHKS and CDR2 YYEKEE (reference sequence). The CDR3 runs 13 residues. The CDR3: CASSHGLNTEAFF. CDR3 DNA sequence: TGTGCCAGCAGCCATGGCTTGAACACTGAAGCTTTCTTT.

This clonotype was seen ten or more times. The chain employs TRBV20-1 and TRBJ2-1; D is possibly TRBD1 or TRBD2 (5 bases each). V lost 1 base, J lost 0 bases, and 13 bases lay in between. This CDR3 region has 16 residues. Germline CDR1 is DFQATT and CDR2 is SNEGSKA (reference sequence). Here the CDR3 reads CSARVVGDVSYNEQFF. DNA for the CDR3: TGCAGTGCTAGAGTGGTGGGGGATGTCTCCTACAATGAGCAGTTCTTC.

This clonotype was detected a few times. V gene TRBV12-3 or TRBV12-4 combines with J gene TRBJ1-4; the match to TRBD1 covers 7 bases. The CDR3 length is 14 residues. Trimming at V came to 1 base and at J to 6 bases, leaving 2 bases not matched to a gene. The DNA for the CDR3 is TGTGCCAGCAGTTTAGATGGGACAGATGAAAAACTGTTTTTT. It specifies CASSLDGTDEKLFF.

This clonotype was seen a few times. The chain couples TRBV10-3 to TRBJ1-1; TRBD1 is a possible D gene (6 bases). This CDR3 has 16 residues. Germline-derived CDR1 and CDR2 are ENHRY and SYGVKD. V lost 6 bases, J lost 3 bases, and 20 bases lay in between. The DNA for the CDR3 is TGTGCCATCAGAGGAACAGGCGGGGGCTTGGACACTGAAGCTTTCTTT. This translates into CAIRGTGGGLDTEAFF.

CDR3 sequence (DNA): TGTGCCAGCTCCCCGGGAAGCGGAGTACATGGCTACACCTTC. This sequence encodes CASSPGSGVHGYTF. This sequence joins TRBV18 and TRBJ1-2; unclear D gene. Germline V lookup: CDR1 KGHSH, CDR2 LQKENI. The V end was cut by 6 bases, the J end by 6 bases, with 17 bases between. The CDR3 runs 14 residues.

The V and J genes are TRBV19 and TRBJ2-1; D may match TRBD1 or TRBD2 (6 bases each). Trimming left V 7 bases short and J 6 bases short, with 13 bases between. The germline V gene has CDR1 LNHDA and CDR2 SQIVND (reference sequence). CDR3 length: 13 residues. The CDR3 sequence: CASKQGGGNEQFF. The DNA of the CDR3 is TGTGCCAGTAAACAAGGAGGGGGCAATGAGCAGTTCTTC.

This clonotype was seen repeatedly, ten times or more. The chain links TRBV7-9 to TRBJ1-6, with 8 bases aligning to TRBD1. CDR1 is SEHNR, CDR2 FQNEAQ, per germline (reference sequence). V was pared by 5 bases and J by 10 bases, with 4 bases of the junction left unmatched. This CDR3 comprises 13 residues. The CDR3 loop reads CASSTTGESPLHF. In nucleotides, the CDR3 is TGTGCCAGCAGCACGACAGGGGAGTCACCCCTCCACTTT.

This clonotype was seen many times. The rearrangement links TRBV6-2 or TRBV6-3 to TRBJ2-7, with TRBD2 identical over 7 bases. The CDR3 has 12 residues. J was trimmed by 6 bases and V by 8 bases; bases with no gene match: 7. Germline lookup yields CDR1 MNHEY and CDR2 SVGEGT. The CDR3 bases are TGTGCCAGCGGGGGGGTATCCGGCGAGCAGTACTTC. Protein product: CASGGVSGEQYF.

This clonotype was counted between two and nine times. The junction shows a germline mismatch at one end, possibly a read error. This sequence joins TRBV7-7 and TRBJ2-5, with unresolved D. CDR1 SSHAT and CDR2 FNYEAQ come from the germline V gene (reference sequence). The CDR3 is 14 residues long. CDR3 bases: TGTGCTAGCAGCTTAGGTGCTAGTCAAGAGACCCAGTACTTC. Translation: CASSLGASQETQYF.

This clonotype has more than one count but fewer than ten. The chain has TRBV7-9 and TRBJ2-3, with TRBD1 matching over 9 bases. Germline V gene lookup returns CDR1 SEHNR and CDR2 FQNEAQ (reference sequence). The junction had 10 bases not matched to a gene; V was cut back by 5 bases and J by 4 bases. The CDR3 is 16 amino acids. CDR3 in amino acids: CASSPRDRAEADTQYF. CDR3 in DNA: TGTGCCAGCAGCCCAAGGGACAGGGCCGAGGCAGATACGCAGTATTTT.

There are many counts of this clonotype. CDR3 nucleotides: TGTGCCACCAGTGATCGACAGGGCGTAAAGGGCACCGGGGAGCTGTTTTTT. It encodes CATSDRQGVKGTGELFF. The rearrangement uses TRBV24-1 and TRBJ2-2; 7 positions agree with TRBD1. J lost 4 bases, V lost 3 bases, and 10 bases had no gene match. There are 17 residues in the CDR3. Germline V gene lookup returns CDR1 KGHDR and CDR2 SFDVKD.

This clonotype has a count of ten or more. The chain links TRBV6-1 to TRBJ1-3; no clear D gene. V lost 8 bases to trimming and J lost 4 bases, with 12 bases between them. The CDR3 is 13 amino acids. Germline CDR1 is MNHNS and CDR2 is SASEGT. The CDR3 loop reads CASLSGLGNTIYF. CDR3 bases: TGTGCCAGCCTATCAGGTCTCGGAAACACCATATATTTT.

This clonotype was seen repeatedly, ten times or more. V usage is TRBV3-1 and J usage is TRBJ1-1; 8 nucleotides match TRBD1. CDR3 length: 13 amino acids. The V gene end was trimmed by 4 bases and the J gene end by 4 bases; junction bases not matched to a gene: 2. Per the germline V gene, CDR1 is LGHDT and CDR2 is YNNKEL (reference sequence). The chain's CDR3 is CASSPTGVTEAFF. Written as DNA, the CDR3 is TGTGCCAGCAGCCCGACAGGGGTCACTGAAGCTTTCTTT. Full variable domain (rest looked up from reference TRBV3-1 and TRBJ1-1): DTAVSQTPKYLVTQMGNDKSIKCEQNLGHDTMYWYKQDSKKFLKIMFSYNNKELIINETVPNRFSPKSPDKAHLNLHINSLELGDSAVYFCASSPTGVTEAFFGQGTRLTVV.

This clonotype has a count of ten or more. CDR3 sequence reads: CSAPTQGASPSDTQYF. The CDR3, as DNA: TGCAGTGCTCCTACCCAGGGGGCCTCTCCCTCAGATACGCAGTATTTT. The chain couples TRBV20-1 to TRBJ2-3; 8 positions agree with TRBD1. The germline gives CDR1 DFQATT, CDR2 SNEGSKA (reference sequence). This CDR3 spans 16 amino acids. The J segment lost 4 bases and the V segment lost 5 bases, leaving 14 bases of the junction unmatched.